The 23 T cell receptor beta chains listed next were all sequenced from one sample in a study of vaccination effects on CD4 cells after COVID-19. No antigens are known for them. Sequencing used immunoSEQ multiplex PCR; TCRdb keeps in-frame clones, though not all of them. The data hold tens of thousands of clones, with around 77% observed a single time. Sequencing followed a ViraFEST assay step that expanded antigen-specific CD4+ T cells with viral peptide pools. It was after 10 days of culture that CD4+ T cells were isolated. Each vaccine recipient was nucleocapsid antibody negative and had no prior SARS-CoV-2 infection. Sequencing used CD4+ T cells from PBMCs cultured with HCoV-NL63 spike peptides, obtained before COVID-19 vaccination. These receptors were obtained from a human donor who received a COVID-19 vaccine.

The chain is built from TRBV12-3 or TRBV12-4 and TRBJ2-2; no clear D. The CDR3 contains 13 residues. Trimming took off 6 bases at V and 2 bases at J, with 7 bases between the two ends. The CDR3 coding sequence is TGTGCCAGCAGCCCCCAAAACACCGGGGAGCTGTTTTTT. Its translation: CASSPQNTGELFF.

This clone has a handful of counts. The chain couples TRBV27 to TRBJ2-2; D remains unclear. V was trimmed by 6 bases and J by 6 bases, leaving 20 bases between them. Germline V CDR1 and CDR2: MNHEY, SMNVEV (reference sequence). The CDR3 spans 16 residues. The DNA of the CDR3 is TGTGCCAGCAGCCGCAACGCAGGTGGAGTTCCCGGGGAGCTGTTTTTT. Translated: CASSRNAGGVPGELFF.

V is TRBV6-5 and J is TRBJ2-1; 7 bases map to TRBD1. Germline V gene sequence: CDR1 MNHEY, CDR2 SVGAGI. The CDR3 consists of 14 residues. Trimming removed 6 bases from V and 6 bases from J; junction bases left unmatched: 8. The DNA for the CDR3 is TGTGCCAGCAGACAGGGACAGCAAATCAATGAGCAGTTCTTC. It codes for CASRQGQQINEQFF.

This chain joins TRBV11-2 and TRBJ1-6; D is unclear. The CDR3 contains 16 residues. Trimming stripped 3 bases from V and 8 bases from J, with 17 bases between. Per the germline V gene, CDR1 is SGHAT and CDR2 is FQNNGV. Here the CDR3 reads CASSLVLSWFDSPLHF. The CDR3 DNA follows: TGTGCCAGCAGCTTGGTCTTATCCTGGTTCGATTCACCCCTCCACTTT.

The chain links TRBV5-1 to TRBJ1-2; D remains ambiguous. The CDR3 has 15 amino acids. Germline V gene sequence: CDR1 SGHRS, CDR2 YFSETQ. The V end lost 0 bases, the J end lost 2 bases, and 11 bases lay between the germline ends. This CDR3 is CASSLDPGSNYGYTF. DNA for the CDR3: TGCGCCAGCAGCTTGGATCCGGGGAGCAACTATGGCTACACCTTC.

The genes are TRBV10-3 and TRBJ2-5, with D unclear. V was trimmed by 3 bases and J by 4 bases, leaving 18 bases between them. The CDR3 runs 16 residues. Looked up from germline, CDR1 is ENHRY and CDR2 is SYGVKD. CDR3 bases: TGTGCCATCAGTGATCCCATGGGTTTGGGCGTAGAGACCCAGTACTTC. Translating it yields CAISDPMGLGVETQYF.

V and J are TRBV28 and TRBJ1-5, with a tentative D call TRBD1 (5 bases). Germline CDR1 and CDR2: MDHEN and SYDVKM. Trimming shortened V by 4 bases and J by 4 bases, and 17 bases separated the two germline ends. CDR3 length equals 16 residues. In DNA, the CDR3 is TGTGCCAGCAGTTCTGGCAGGGAATTTTTAAATCAGCCCCAGCATTTT. This codes for CASSSGREFLNQPQHF.

The rearrangement links TRBV6-5 to TRBJ2-2; D call uncertain. V lost 0 bases and J 5 bases, leaving 7 bases between the germline ends. CDR1 is MNHEY, CDR2 SVGAGI, per germline. The CDR3 loop spans 14 amino acids. The CDR3 loop reads CASSYSPITGELFF. The CDR3 coding sequence is TGTGCCAGCAGTTACTCCCCGATTACCGGGGAGCTGTTTTTT.

The V call is TRBV18, the J call TRBJ2-2, with TRBD2 matching 10 bases. Germline V gives CDR1 KGHSH, CDR2 LQKENI. Trimming at V came to 6 bases and at J to 5 bases, leaving 3 bases not matched to a gene. The CDR3 extends over 14 amino acids. This chain's CDR3 is CASSPGLATGELFF. The DNA of the CDR3 is TGTGCCAGCTCCCCGGGACTAGCGACCGGGGAGCTGTTTTTT.

This clone was found a few times. The rearrangement joins TRBV24-1 to TRBJ1-2; D gene uncertain. Germline lookup yields CDR1 KGHDR and CDR2 SFDVKD. This CDR3 has 13 amino acids. V was trimmed by 4 bases and J by 3 bases, leaving 8 bases between them. The CDR3 sequence: CATSETSDYGYTF. CDR3 DNA sequence: TGTGCCACCAGTGAGACGTCGGACTATGGCTACACCTTC.

The chain is built from TRBV10-1 and TRBJ2-5; D is unclear. V was clipped by 0 bases and J by 6 bases, with 8 bases between them. The CDR3 totals 13 residues. The germline CDR1 and CDR2 sequences are WNHNN and SYGVQD (reference sequence). For the CDR3, the DNA is TGCGCCAGCAGTGAGTCTGGGGAACAGACCCAGTACTTC. It specifies CASSESGEQTQYF.

The V and J genes are TRBV12-5 and TRBJ2-1, with TRBD2 matching over 9 bases. V dropped 3 bases and J dropped 7; count of bases not matched to a gene: 7. From germline, CDR1 is LGHNT and CDR2 FRNRAP. The CDR3 is 15 amino acids. DNA of the CDR3: TGTGCTAGTGGTTTAGAAGCGGGGGGTTGGAATGAGCAGTTCTTC. Its protein product is CASGLEAGGWNEQFF.

The V gene is TRBV19, the J gene TRBJ2-5; D call uncertain. The CDR3 covers 14 residues. Trimming removed 3 bases from V and 5 bases from J, with 13 bases in between. The germline gives CDR1 LNHDA, CDR2 SQIVND (reference sequence). CDR3 coding DNA: TGTGCCAGTAGTATCGAGCCTCGATGGGAGACCCAGTACTTC. Amino acids: CASSIEPRWETQYF.

The V call is TRBV6-5, the J call TRBJ1-2; D remains unclear. The CDR3 length is 14 residues. CDR1 and CDR2 from the germline V gene are MNHEY and SVGAGI. Trimming left V 5 bases short and J 2 bases short, with 12 bases between. CDR3 DNA sequence: TGTGCCAGCAGTCGGACGGGAGTCAACTATGGCTACACCTTC. Protein product: CASSRTGVNYGYTF.

This rearrangement joins TRBV7-9 to TRBJ2-7, with D unresolved. This CDR3 spans 12 amino acids. Trimming stripped 1 base from V and 4 bases from J, with 5 bases between. The germline gives CDR1 SEHNR, CDR2 FQNEAQ (reference sequence). CDR3 nucleotides: TGTGCCAGCAGCTTAGTAGGTTACGAGCAGTACGTC. It is translated as CASSLVGYEQYV.

The V gene is TRBV5-4, the J gene TRBJ2-6; unclear D gene. The CDR3 runs 17 residues. Deletions cut 0 bases from V and 2 bases from J, with 12 bases between. The V gene's germline CDR1 is SGHNT and CDR2 YYREEE (reference sequence). The CDR3 spells CASSLGSLGAGANVLTF. In DNA, the CDR3 is TGTGCCAGCAGCTTGGGGTCCCTAGGAGCTGGGGCCAACGTCCTGACTTTC.

The chain combines TRBV5-6 with TRBJ1-1, with D possibly TRBD1 on 5 matching bases. This CDR3 has 14 amino acids. The V gene's germline CDR1 is SGHDT and CDR2 YYEEEE. Between the trimmed V and J ends, which lost 6 bases and 0 bases, there was a span of 12 bases. Written as DNA, the CDR3 is TGTGCCAGCACCATTTGGACATTGAACACTGAAGCTTTCTTT. It specifies CASTIWTLNTEAFF.

The J gene is TRBJ1-2, the V gene TRBV5-6; 7 bases line up with TRBD1. The CDR3 loop spans 16 amino acids. The trim removed 5 bases at V and 2 bases at J, leaving 12 bases unmatched. Looked up from germline, CDR1 is SGHDT and CDR2 is YYEEEE. The CDR3 loop is CASRTSAGTVNYGYTF. DNA of the CDR3: TGTGCCAGCAGGACGTCCGCCGGGACAGTAAACTATGGCTACACCTTC.

The chain links TRBV6-5 to TRBJ1-5; 9 bases agree with TRBD1. Germline trimming cut 2 bases from V and 4 bases from J; bases unmatched to any gene: 3. This CDR3 contains 15 residues. The V gene's germline CDR1 is MNHEY and CDR2 SVGAGI. In nucleotides, the CDR3 is TGTGCCAGCAGTTACAAGGGACAGGGAAATCAGCCCCAGCATTTT. It codes for CASSYKGQGNQPQHF.

Only a few counts were recorded for this clone. The junction and the germline gene differ at one end; a read error may be behind it. This rearrangement joins TRBV18 to TRBJ1-1; possible D gene TRBD1, 6 bases. CDR1 and CDR2 from the germline V gene are KGHSH and LQKENI. This CDR3 spans 14 amino acids. Here the CDR3 DNA reads TGTGCCAGCTCCCCACAGGGCGTGAACACTGAAGCTTTCTTT. This sequence encodes CASSPQGVNTEAFF.

V usage is TRBV30 and J usage is TRBJ1-2; D remains ambiguous. The CDR3 runs to 16 residues. Trimming cost V 2 bases and J 4 bases, with 20 bases left between them. Germline lookup yields CDR1 GTSNPN and CDR2 SVGIG (reference sequence). CDR3 in amino acids: CAWSPSGRTGSYGYTF. The CDR3 DNA reads TGTGCCTGGAGTCCCTCAGGACGGACTGGGAGCTATGGCTACACCTTC.

This clone has just a few counts. The J gene is TRBJ1-5, the V gene TRBV9; maybe TRBD1 (6 bases). Germline V lookup: CDR1 SGDLS, CDR2 YYNGEE. V lost 4 bases to trimming and J lost 8 bases, with 13 bases between them. This CDR3 is built from 13 residues. The CDR3 reads CASSPSPGEPQHF. The CDR3 region has the DNA TGTGCCAGCAGCCCATCCCCAGGGGAGCCCCAGCATTTT.

The chain employs TRBV6-5 and TRBJ1-1; D unresolved. There are 13 residues in the CDR3. CDR1 MNHEY and CDR2 SVGAGI come from the germline V gene. Trimming took off 8 bases at V and 0 bases at J, with 10 bases between the two ends. The CDR3 region has the DNA TGTGCCAGCGGCAAGGGAATGAACACTGAAGCTTTCTTT. It yields the protein CASGKGMNTEAFF.